One and the same sample provided the 18 T cell receptor beta chains below, sequenced in a study of read filtering for tumor transcriptome and immune sequencing. The library was built from around 400 ng RNA with molecular barcoded adaptors for alpha/delta and beta/gamma chains. MiXCR was run by TCRdb on the reads, yielding one entry per CDR3 protein. The repertoire holds tens of thousands of distinct CDR3 sequences, with around a sixth as singletons. Sequenced material: a population of CD138-negative cells sorted from bone marrow. The receptor source for this set is a donor at least 40 years old with multiple myeloma.

This clonotype was observed at least ten times. The chain is built from TRBV28 and TRBJ1-2, with 11 bases aligning to TRBD1. This CDR3 contains 15 residues. After removal of 3 bases from V and 5 bases from J, the junction contained 5 bases not matched to a gene. Germline CDR1 reads MDHEN; CDR2 reads SYDVKM. CDR3 nucleotides: TGTGCCAGCAGTTTCTCAGGACAGGGGGCTTATGGCTACACCTTC. Its translation is CASSFSGQGAYGYTF.

Turning to this clonotype: This clone may be a read error of a much larger clone one base away. The rearrangement links TRBV29-1 to TRBJ1-2; D ambiguous. Germline lookup yields CDR1 SQVTM and CDR2 ANQGSEA. The CDR3 extends over 12 amino acids. The CDR3 DNA sequence: TGCGGCGTTGGCCGGGGATCTCTTGGCTACACCTTC. This encodes CGVGRGSLGYTF. The entire variable domain, with the rest obtained from reference TRBV29-1 and TRBJ1-2, is as follows: SAVISQKPSRDICQRGTSLTIQCQVDSQVTMMFWYRQQPGQSLTLIATANQGSEATYESGFVIDKFPISRPNLTFSTLTVSNMSPEDSSIYLCGVGRGSLGYTFGSGTRLTVV.

Note on this clonotype: Since a much larger clone is just one base distant, this may be a read error. The chain couples TRBV12-3 or TRBV12-4 to TRBJ2-2; 9 bases align to TRBD1. This CDR3 region has 15 residues. V gave up 6 bases and J gave up 6 bases; unmatched junction bases: 8. The CDR3 here is CASRRDRVEPGELFF. In nucleotides, the CDR3 is TGTGCCAGCAGACGGGACAGGGTGGAGCCCGGGGAGCTGTTTTTT.

This clonotype was detected many times. The J gene is TRBJ2-2, the V gene TRBV12-3 or TRBV12-4, with D perhaps assigned TRBD1 or TRBD2 (5 bases each). V was trimmed by 6 bases and J by 7 bases, leaving 27 bases between them. The CDR3 has 18 amino acids. For the CDR3, the DNA is TGTGCCAGCAGAACAACGCCCGGGACCAAAAGGGTTCACGGGGAGCTGTTTTTT. This sequence encodes CASRTTPGTKRVHGELFF.

This clonotype was counted ten times or more. The chain recombines TRBV12-3 or TRBV12-4 with TRBJ1-6; D gene uncertain. The V end was cut by 5 bases, the J end by 7 bases, with 3 bases between. The length of the CDR3 is 11 residues. CDR3 in DNA: TGTGCCAGCAGTGTGAATTCACCCCTCCACTTT. This codes for CASSVNSPLHF.

This clonotype was observed many times. The chain combines TRBV6-1 with TRBJ2-5, with 11 bases that match TRBD2. V lost 1 base, J lost 4 bases, and 8 bases stayed unmatched. The CDR3 runs to 17 residues. Germline CDR1 MNHNS, CDR2 SASEGT. The CDR3 region is CASSEELLAGARETQYF. Here the CDR3 DNA reads TGTGCCAGCAGTGAAGAATTACTAGCGGGAGCCCGAGAGACCCAGTACTTC.

There are many counts of this clonotype. This chain connects TRBV12-5 to TRBJ1-1; 8 bases match TRBD1. Germline V lookup: CDR1 LGHNT, CDR2 FRNRAP. The J segment lost 11 bases and the V segment lost 1 base, leaving 3 bases of the junction unmatched. The CDR3 sequence is 12 residues long. This CDR3 reads CASGLGQGRAFF. The CDR3 nucleotides read TGTGCTAGTGGTTTGGGACAGGGGCGGGCTTTCTTT.

For this clonotype: One junction end disagrees with the germline gene, perhaps due to a read error. V gene TRBV5-4 combines with J gene TRBJ2-1; D possibly corresponds to TRBD1 (6 bases). The germline V gene has CDR1 SGHNT and CDR2 YYREEE (reference sequence). The CDR3 sequence is 15 residues long. The CDR3 sequence is CASSYRDKSYNEQFF. The CDR3 bases are TGTGCCAGCAGCTACCGGGACAAGAGCTACAATGAGCAGTTCTTT. Combining the CDR3 with reference TRBV5-4 and TRBJ2-1 gives the whole variable domain ETGVTQSPTHLIKTRGQQVTLRCSSQSGHNTVSWYQQALGQGPQFIFQYYREEENGRGNFPPRFSGLQFPNYSSELNVNALELDDSALYLCASSYRDKSYNEQFFGPGTRLTVL.

Relative to its sample, this clonotype is medium-sized. The chain carries TRBV5-1 and TRBJ2-7; 7 bases agree with TRBD2. V shed 1 base and J 5 bases; nucleotides not matched to a gene: 9. Germline V lookup: CDR1 SGHRS, CDR2 YFSETQ. CDR3 size: 15 residues. CDR3 DNA: TGCGCCAGCAGCTTGTCGGGGGGATTCGTCGACGAGCAGTACTTC. Amino acids: CASSLSGGFVDEQYF.

This clonotype showed up many times. The genes are TRBV28 and TRBJ2-7, with TRBD2 identical over 7 bases. V was pared by 2 bases and J by 11 bases, with 9 bases of the junction left unmatched. Germline V gene lookup returns CDR1 MDHEN and CDR2 SYDVKM. CDR3 size: 13 residues. CDR3 coding DNA: TGTGCCAGCAGTTTAGGGGGGGATGTGGAGAAGTACTTC. Its protein is CASSLGGDVEKYF.

This clonotype has a count of ten or more. The J gene is TRBJ2-7, the V gene TRBV20-1; D may be TRBD1 (5 bases). This CDR3 is 12 amino acids long. Per the germline V gene, CDR1 is DFQATT and CDR2 is SNEGSKA (reference sequence). V lost 6 bases, J lost 0 bases, and 9 bases lay in between. In nucleotides, the CDR3 is TGCAGTGCAACGGACACCTCCTACGAGCAGTACTTC. It encodes CSATDTSYEQYF.

This clonotype was seen many times. The rearrangement uses TRBV20-1 and TRBJ2-7, with 9 bases identical to TRBD1. The CDR3 spans 14 residues. Germline CDR1 DFQATT, CDR2 SNEGSKA (reference sequence). With V trimmed by 6 bases and J by 2 bases, 8 bases remained unmatched. CDR3 in DNA: TGCAGTGCGTCAGACAGGGGGTATACCTACGAGCAGTACTTC. It specifies CSASDRGYTYEQYF.

This clonotype appeared many times. The V gene is TRBV18, the J gene TRBJ2-1; 7 positions match TRBD2. CDR1 is KGHSH and CDR2 is LQKENI in the germline V gene. V gave up 0 bases and J gave up 9 bases; unmatched junction bases: 8. This CDR3 has 15 amino acids. The DNA for the CDR3 is TGTGCCAGCTCACCACCGCTGGGAGGGAAATCTGAGCAGTTCTTC. Protein product: CASSPPLGGKSEQFF.

Within the sample, this clonotype is medium-sized. The gene calls are TRBV6-1 and TRBJ1-4; D not certain. The CDR3 has 15 residues. The V end lost 6 bases, the J end lost 2 bases, and 13 bases lay between the germline ends. Germline V gene data show CDR1 as MNHNS and CDR2 as SASEGT. The CDR3 loop is CASRRRLWTNEKLFF. The CDR3 coding sequence is TGTGCCAGCAGGCGTCGACTGTGGACTAATGAAAAACTGTTTTTT.

This clonotype was observed many times. J is TRBJ1-5 and V is TRBV15, with D maybe TRBD1 (5 bases). Germline V gene lookup returns CDR1 LNHNV and CDR2 YYDKDF (reference sequence). The CDR3 loop spans 16 amino acids. V lost 0 bases to trimming and J lost 1 base, with 10 bases between them. The CDR3 loop reads CATSREWGTSNQPQHF. The CDR3 region has the DNA TGTGCCACCAGCAGAGAGTGGGGGACCAGCAATCAGCCCCAGCATTTT.

In its sample, this clonotype was seen many times. The rearrangement joins TRBV7-2 to TRBJ2-3; D is uncertain. Trimming left V 3 bases short and J 1 base short, with 5 bases between. CDR1 and CDR2 from the germline V gene are SGHTA and FQGNSA. The CDR3 length is 13 residues. The CDR3 coding sequence is TGTGCCAGCAGCTTCGACGGCACAGATACGCAGTATTTT. Its translation: CASSFDGTDTQYF.

This clonotype was counted many times. The chain joins TRBV27 to TRBJ1-1; TRBD1 aligns across 9 bases. V lost 6 bases, J lost 2 bases, and 4 bases stayed unmatched. Germline CDR1 and CDR2: MNHEY and SMNVEV (reference sequence). The CDR3 is made up of 14 amino acids. In nucleotides, the CDR3 is TGTGCCAGCAGGTGGGACAGGGTAAACACTGAAGCTTTCTTT. Amino acid sequence: CASRWDRVNTEAFF.

This clonotype was observed many times. This chain links TRBV6-6 with TRBJ1-5; perhaps TRBD1 as D (6 bases). Per the germline V gene, CDR1 is MNHNY and CDR2 is SVGAGI (reference sequence). With 2 bases removed from V and 5 bases from J, the gap between germline ends came to 13 bases. The CDR3 loop spans 15 amino acids. The CDR3 region has the DNA TGTGCCAGCAGTTACGGGCAGGGGCAGGATCAGCCCCAGCATTTT. Its protein is CASSYGQGQDQPQHF.